The entry that follows covers one T cell receptor beta chain sequence. Its binding antigen is unknown. The record has no base qualities; no much larger clone is one base away. These data come from a study of blood T cells in healthy people across ages (dated by TCRdb to the mid-2010s). General notes on the study: In model experiments, template switching captured roughly one uniquely barcoded TCR beta cDNA molecule for every two T cells. The study measured age-related changes in TCR beta repertoire diversity using deep sequencing normalized with unique cDNA molecular identifiers. The donors were split into four age groups: young (average approximately 16 years), middle-aged (roughly 39), aged (over 55) and long-lived (approximately 80). Two additional independent replicas of 1 million unique cDNA reads from the same blood draw were analyzed for two donors (one aged 18 to 30 and one aged 80 or older). To avoid experimental bias, donors of different ages were randomly spread across the sequencing lanes. The paper as a whole reports these results and caveats: The CMV infection status of donors was not known, potentially confounding age-related changes in expanded clonotypes. Since profiling was done on bulk unsorted PBMCs, naive and antigen-experienced compartments could not be conclusively compared. The long-lived group showed more naive CD4+ T cells, fewer expanded clones and increased TCR diversity than the aged group, suggesting age selection. As age increased, observed TCR beta diversity per million T cells dropped in a roughly linear way, and a significant reduction was already evident by age roughly 36. Estimates of total diversity based on one million sequenced T cells were considered lower bounds and underestimates. There was a strong correlation between observed TCR beta diversity and the percentage of naive T cells measured by flow cytometry.

A distance of 12 bases separates the germline ends of V and J, which lose 10 bases and 6 bases respectively. For CDR1 and CDR2, the germline V gene (reference sequence) lists MNHEY and SMNVEV. The CDR3 has 12 amino acids, counting the end cysteine and phenylalanine. The retained sequence is limited to the CDR3, 36 bases, with the frame set at the first base. Donors were a few dozen systemically healthy Caucasian individuals from Russia aged roughly 6 to 90 years. Approximately 10 milliliters of peripheral blood were collected from each donor into EDTA-treated Vacutainer tubes. Ficoll-Paque density-gradient centrifugation was used to isolate PBMCs, with at least 6.5 million per sample. Total RNA, at least 6 micrograms per sample, was extracted from PBMCs with Trizol reagent. For every donor, flow cytometry on a PBMC aliquot measured the percentage of naive CD45RAhigh/CD27high T cells. The library was obtained by 5' RACE. Sequencing used an Illumina HiSeq 2500. A second PCR of about 6 to 11 cycles was performed with a sample-barcoded 5' primer and a J-beta primer mix. Each TCR beta cDNA molecule received a unique molecular identifier from a template-switch 5' adaptor carrying 12 random nucleotides. Each sample yielded at least 3 million CDR3-containing paired-end reads. All of the RNA was converted into first-strand cDNA using the Mint cDNA synthesis kit, with a TRBC-specific oligonucleotide serving as the primer. Following uracil-DNA glycosylase treatment, all cDNA underwent a first 18-cycle PCR with the universal primers M1SS and BC2_uni_R. The study's own analysis went as follows. Normalization of each sample was performed by random selection of 1 million high-quality reads, each carrying a distinct molecular identifier. Instead of being binned into consensus sequences, reads that shared molecular identifiers were thrown out. MiTCR, run with a Q25 quality threshold and the strictest error-elimination algorithm, handled CDR3 identification, clonotype clustering and error correction. A nonparametric unseen species model with Euler transformation was used to estimate lower-bound total TCR beta diversity. TCRdb ran its own pipeline on the public reads, namely fastp trimming at Q25 and MiXCR clone calling, and kept in-frame beta chains. Each CDR3 protein appears once, grouped with its most common genes and DNA. The V and J calls reflect TCRdb's pipeline rather than the authors' work. Recorded for this sample are about 1.8 million distinct CDR3 sequences; around 50% of them occurred a single time. The ten biggest clones cover roughly 2% of the sample.

Sample: blood. The source is a woman in her 40s in good health. The chain was built from TRBV27 and TRBJ1-4; the D gene identity is not certain. This receptor has the CDR3 CATAGIDEKLFF. DNA sequence: TGTGCCACCGCGGGTATTGATGAAAAACTGTTTTTT.